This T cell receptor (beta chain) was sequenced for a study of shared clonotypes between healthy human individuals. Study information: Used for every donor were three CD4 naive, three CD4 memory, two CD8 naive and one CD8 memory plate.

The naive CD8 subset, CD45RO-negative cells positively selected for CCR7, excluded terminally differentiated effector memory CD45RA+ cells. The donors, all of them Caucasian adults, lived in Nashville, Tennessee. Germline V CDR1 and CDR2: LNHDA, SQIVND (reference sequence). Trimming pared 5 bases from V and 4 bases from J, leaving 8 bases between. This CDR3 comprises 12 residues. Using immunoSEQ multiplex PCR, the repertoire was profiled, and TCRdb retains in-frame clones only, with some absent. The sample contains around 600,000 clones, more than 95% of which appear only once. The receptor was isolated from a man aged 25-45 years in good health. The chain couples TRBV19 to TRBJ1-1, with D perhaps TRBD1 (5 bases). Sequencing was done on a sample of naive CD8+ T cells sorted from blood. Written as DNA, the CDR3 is TGTGCCAGTAGTCCGGGGACCACTGAAGCTTTCTTT. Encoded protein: CASSPGTTEAFF.